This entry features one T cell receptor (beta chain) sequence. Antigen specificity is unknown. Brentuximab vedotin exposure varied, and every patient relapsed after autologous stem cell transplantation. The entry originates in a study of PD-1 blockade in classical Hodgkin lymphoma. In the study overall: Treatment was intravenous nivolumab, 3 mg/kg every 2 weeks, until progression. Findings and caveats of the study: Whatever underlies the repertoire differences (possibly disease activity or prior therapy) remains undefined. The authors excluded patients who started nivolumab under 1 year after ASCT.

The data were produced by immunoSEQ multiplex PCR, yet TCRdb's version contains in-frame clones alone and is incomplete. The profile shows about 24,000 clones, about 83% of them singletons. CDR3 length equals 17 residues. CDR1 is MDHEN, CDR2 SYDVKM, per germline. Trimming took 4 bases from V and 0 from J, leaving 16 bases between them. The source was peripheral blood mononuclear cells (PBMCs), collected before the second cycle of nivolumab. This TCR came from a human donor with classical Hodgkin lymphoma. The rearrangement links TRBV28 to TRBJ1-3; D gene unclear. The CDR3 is CASSSPGLFISGNTIYF. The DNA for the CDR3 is TGTGCCAGCAGTTCCCCGGGCCTCTTTATCTCTGGAAACACCATATATTTT.